This TCR beta chain was identified in a study of blood T cell repertoires in COVID-19. Study-level background: Both acute and convalescent COVID-19 samples were obtained from the United States, Italy and Spain.

The CDR3 is 19 amino acids. V lost 0 bases and J lost 7; bases outside the gene matches: 12. Germline-derived CDR1 and CDR2 are LGHDT and YNNKEL (reference sequence). In the original workflow: Nucleated cell counts were estimated from reference gene primer amplification. Some clones are missing from TCRdb's copy, which holds only in-frame ones; the method was immunoSEQ multiplex PCR. V, J and clone size were drawn from that table, and D and trimming were deduced from the DNA. Among some 260,000 clones listed, about 85% were seen once. The material sequenced was PBMCs or T cells enriched from blood (not recorded which). This clonotype originated in a woman in her twenties or thirties with acute COVID-19. The J gene is TRBJ2-2, the V gene TRBV3-1 (or the pseudogene TRBV3-2); 12 positions match TRBD1. The CDR3 region has the DNA TGTGCCAGCAGCCAAGATCCCCCGGGACAGGGGGCTGTAATCGGGGAGCTGTTTTTT. Amino acids: CASSQDPPGQGAVIGELFF.